Given below is one T cell receptor beta chain in context. Its antigen is unknown. Measured with immunoSEQ multiplex PCR; TCRdb has only the in-frame clones, and not every one. The sample has about 1,700 clones, roughly two thirds seen once. CDR3 size: 14 residues. Germline V gene sequence: CDR1 SGHNT, CDR2 YYREEE (reference sequence). V was trimmed by 3 bases and J by 0 bases, leaving 10 bases between them. The data derive from a study of immune cell composition in non-small cell lung cancer. Study context: Tumours were mainly lung adenocarcinoma or squamous cell carcinoma. Findings of the study overall: Squamous carcinomas (approximately 80%) more often had tumour-associated clones >0.5% than adenocarcinomas (approximately 35%). Smoking pack-years did not significantly correlate with tumour TCR-beta clonality. It was not proven that tumour-reactive clones equal dominant tumour-associated clones.

Normal lung was taken at the farthest possible site, at least 3 cm from tumour. The clonotype originates from a human donor with non-small cell lung cancer. The chain joins TRBV5-4 to TRBJ2-7; tentatively, D is TRBD2 (6 bases). Sequenced material: non-adjacent lung tissue. This chain's CDR3 is CASSSGLTSYEQYF. The DNA of the CDR3 is TGTGCCAGCAGCTCGGGACTCACCTCCTACGAGCAGTACTTC. The full variable domain, rest sourced from reference TRBV5-4 and TRBJ2-7, is ETGVTQSPTHLIKTRGQQVTLRCSSQSGHNTVSWYQQALGQGPQFIFQYYREEENGRGNFPPRFSGLQFPNYSSELNVNALELDDSALYLCASSSGLTSYEQYFGPGTRLTVT.